These 24 T cell receptor beta chains came from one sample sequenced in a study of molecular identifiers for immune sequencing clone quantification. MiXCR was run by TCRdb on the PCR reads, yielding one entry per CDR3 protein. The data hold tens of thousands of distinct CDR3 sequences, with 19% observed a single time. Sequences were obtained from naive CD8+ T cells from blood, with Jurkat cell RNA spiked in. Subset of the sample: FACS-sorted CD8+CD4-CCR7+CD45RA+ naive T cells. Source of these receptors: a human donor in good health. Some libraries in this study had Jurkat cell RNA spiked in.

This clonotype was seen a handful of times. The V and J genes are TRBV4-3 and TRBJ2-7, with D possibly called TRBD1 or TRBD2 (5 bases each). Germline V gene lookup returns CDR1 LGHNA and CDR2 YSLEER. This CDR3 has 15 amino acids. The germline V and J ends were trimmed by 1 base and 9 bases, with 19 bases remaining between them. The CDR3, as DNA: TGCGCCAGCAGCCAAGGAAGATGGGGGACGACCGTGCAGTACTTC. This sequence encodes CASSQGRWGTTVQYF.

This clonotype was recorded at least ten times. This chain connects TRBV12-3 or TRBV12-4 to TRBJ1-5; D is ambiguous. Trimming left V 7 bases short and J 5 bases short, with 9 bases between. The CDR3 length is 12 residues. CDR3 DNA: TGTGCCAGCACCAGGATAGATCAGCCCCAGCATTTT. It is translated as CASTRIDQPQHF.

This clonotype was detected only once. A much larger clone differs from this one at a single base, so this may be a read error. The CDR3 carries no conserved terminal phenylalanine or tryptophan, so it likely arises from a read error. In DNA form, the CDR3 reads TGCAGTGCTAGTAAGACCCAGTACTGC. This codes for CSASKTQYC. The rearrangement links TRBV20-1 to TRBJ2-5, with no clear D. CDR1 DFQATT and CDR2 SNEGSKA come from the germline V gene (reference sequence). V was shortened by 3 bases and J by 6 bases, with 2 bases between the two germline ends. This CDR3 has 9 amino acids.

This clonotype appeared many times. J is TRBJ2-7 and V is TRBV12-3 or TRBV12-4, with 9 bases lining up with TRBD1. The CDR3 contains 14 residues. J was trimmed by 6 bases and V by 5 bases; bases with no gene match: 8. The CDR3 nucleotides are TGTGCCAGCAGTGTCCCGGGACAGGGAACCGAGCAGTACTTC. Translating it yields CASSVPGQGTEQYF.

This clonotype was seen at least ten times. The V call is TRBV19, the J call TRBJ1-5; tentatively, D is TRBD1 (6 bases). The germline V and J ends were trimmed by 3 bases and 7 bases, with 19 bases remaining between them. The germline V gene has CDR1 LNHDA and CDR2 SQIVND (reference sequence). This CDR3 contains 16 residues. CDR3 sequence reads: CASSISSRGFGQPQHF. The CDR3 bases are TGTGCCAGTAGTATTTCTAGCAGGGGTTTTGGACAGCCCCAGCATTTT.

In its sample, this clonotype was seen many times. The V gene is TRBV5-4, the J gene TRBJ2-1, with a possible D match to TRBD1 (7 bases). The CDR3 consists of 14 residues. Germline lookup yields CDR1 SGHNT and CDR2 YYREEE (reference sequence). V was cut by 0 bases and J by 8 bases, with 12 bases left in between. CDR3 DNA: TGTGCCAGCAGCTTGGAGGCAGGGGGGTATGAGCAGTTCTTC. Its translation: CASSLEAGGYEQFF.

This clonotype was detected many times. The chain employs TRBV29-1 and TRBJ2-7; unclear D gene. In germline, CDR1 is SQVTM, CDR2 ANQGSEA. V was shortened by 5 bases and J by 0 bases, with 11 bases between the two germline ends. This CDR3 has 13 residues. The CDR3 DNA sequence: TGCAGCGTTCGGTCGGCAGTCTCCTACGAGCAGTACTTC. Protein: CSVRSAVSYEQYF.

This clonotype was counted at least ten times. This chain links TRBV7-6 with TRBJ1-3, with a weak D call TRBD1 (6 bases). The CDR3 has 17 amino acids. Trimming cost V 1 base and J 4 bases, with 17 bases left between them. Germline CDR1 SGHVS, CDR2 FNYEAQ. CDR3 bases: TGTGCCAGCAGCTTAGACTGGGCCAGGGGAAACGGAAACACCATATATTTT. Protein: CASSLDWARGNGNTIYF.

There are many counts of this clonotype. The chain joins TRBV4-3 to TRBJ2-7, with D possibly TRBD1 on 6 matching bases. Looked up from germline, CDR1 is LGHNA and CDR2 is YSLEER. Trimming cost V 0 bases and J 3 bases, with 12 bases left between them. The CDR3 is made up of 15 amino acids. The DNA for the CDR3 is TGCGCCAGCAGCCAAGACGAGGGACACGGCTACGAGCAGTACTTC. Protein sequence: CASSQDEGHGYEQYF.

This clonotype occurred many times. The chain couples TRBV13 to TRBJ2-3; D ambiguous. Deletions cut 5 bases from V and 3 bases from J, with 9 bases between. The CDR3 consists of 13 residues. The germline V gene encodes CDR1 PRHDT and CDR2 FYEKMQ (reference sequence). The CDR3 sequence is CASSPDLTDTQYF. CDR3 DNA sequence: TGTGCCAGCAGCCCGGACCTGACAGATACGCAGTATTTT.

The chain employs TRBV7-9 and TRBJ2-7; 7 bases are shared with TRBD1. The V gene's germline CDR1 is SEHNR and CDR2 FQNEAQ (reference sequence). With V trimmed by 7 bases and J by 3 bases, 6 bases remained unmatched. CDR3 length equals 13 residues. The CDR3 sequence is CASTRTGVYEQYF. Here the CDR3 DNA reads TGTGCCAGCACTCGGACAGGCGTCTACGAGCAGTACTTC. The full variable domain, with the rest looked up from reference TRBV7-9 and TRBJ2-7, is DTGVSQNPRHKITKRGQNVTFRCDPISEHNRLYWYRQTLGQGPEFLTYFQNEAQLEKSRLLSDRFSAERPKGSFSTLEIQRTEQGDSAMYLCASTRTGVYEQYFGPGTRLTVT.

About this clonotype: Likely a read error: the CDR3 ends without its conserved phenylalanine or tryptophan. The genes are TRBV6-1 and TRBJ2-7; possibly TRBD1 for D (6 bases). Trimming removed 2 bases at V and 3 bases at J, with 8 bases between. The CDR3 runs to 13 residues. Germline loops: CDR1 MNHNS, CDR2 SASEGT. CDR3 in amino acids: CASSETGFYEQYP. Written as DNA, the CDR3 is TGTGCCAGCAGTGAAACAGGGTTCTACGAGCAGTACCCC.

This clonotype was found many times. The rearrangement joins TRBV7-6 to TRBJ2-3; no clear D gene. V lost 2 bases, J lost 0 bases, and 9 bases lay in between. Germline V gene lookup returns CDR1 SGHVS and CDR2 FNYEAQ. CDR3 length equals 15 residues. The CDR3 bases are TGTGCCAGCAGCTTATTTTTACGGAGCACAGATACGCAGTATTTT. Its protein product is CASSLFLRSTDTQYF.

Details on this clonotype: A read error may explain this, as a much larger clone is one base away. The V gene is TRBV13, the J gene TRBJ1-4; tentatively, D is TRBD1 (6 bases). CDR3 size: 17 residues. The germline V and J ends were trimmed by 4 bases and 0 bases, with 15 bases remaining between them. Germline V CDR1 and CDR2: PRHDT, FYEKMQ (reference sequence). The CDR3 reads CASSSGQSDATNEKLFF. CDR3 bases: TGTGCCAGCAGCTCAGGACAGAGCGATGCAACTAATGAAAAACTGTTTTTT.

This clonotype was detected many times. V is TRBV14 and J is TRBJ2-1; D is undetermined. The CDR3 is made up of 13 amino acids. The germline V gene encodes CDR1 SGHDN and CDR2 FVKESK. V lost 4 bases and J lost 6, with 10 bases in between. The CDR3 here is CASSPIGVNEQFF. CDR3 in DNA: TGTGCCAGCAGCCCTATTGGAGTCAATGAGCAGTTCTTC.

In its sample, this clonotype was seen many times. This rearrangement joins TRBV6-5 to TRBJ2-1; TRBD2 matches at 8 bases. V lost 0 bases, J lost 5 bases, and 9 bases stayed unmatched. The CDR3 has 17 amino acids. Germline CDR1 and CDR2: MNHEY and SVGAGI. CDR3 nucleotide sequence: TGTGCCAGCAGTTACTCGACAACGGGAGGGCCGAACAATGAGCAGTTCTTC. The encoded protein is CASSYSTTGGPNNEQFF.

This clonotype appeared many times. The chain links TRBV12-3 or TRBV12-4 to TRBJ1-2; D not certain. CDR3 length: 14 amino acids. V was clipped by 3 bases and J by 4 bases, with 12 bases between them. The CDR3 nucleotides are TGTGCCAGCAGTTTGGCAGGTAGTAGCTATGGCTACACCTTC. This codes for CASSLAGSSYGYTF.

This clonotype turned up a few times. This chain uses TRBV7-3 with TRBJ2-1, with 11 bases fitting TRBD2. The CDR3 has 18 amino acids. CDR1 SGHTA and CDR2 FQGTGA come from the germline V gene. J was trimmed by 7 bases and V by 1 base; bases with no gene match: 12. CDR3 nucleotide sequence: TGTGCCAGCAGCTTAAAGATCCTAGCGGGAGGAGGCGGGAATGAGCAGTTCTTC. Its protein product is CASSLKILAGGGGNEQFF.

Worth noting for this clonotype: The junction departs from the called germline gene at one end, perhaps through a read error. The chain combines TRBV14 with TRBJ1-1; D remains unclear. This CDR3 region has 13 residues. The germline V gene encodes CDR1 SGHDN and CDR2 FVKESK. CDR3 protein: CASSQGSVVEALF. Written as DNA, the CDR3 is TGTGCCAGCAGCCAAGGGTCGGTGGTTGAAGCCCTCTTT.

This clonotype was detected many times. This chain joins TRBV7-9 and TRBJ1-1; 8 bases agree with TRBD1. V was clipped by 5 bases and J by 0 bases; unmatched bases: 5. CDR1 and CDR2 (germline): SEHNR, FQNEAQ (reference sequence). CDR3 length: 15 amino acids. The CDR3 coding sequence is TGTGCCAGCAGCCAAGGACAGGGAGTGAACACTGAAGCTTTCTTT. Translating gives CASSQGQGVNTEAFF.

Points on this clonotype: No conserved phenylalanine or tryptophan is present at the end of the CDR3, so a read error is the likely explanation. The rearrangement links TRBV27 to TRBJ2-7; D is possibly TRBD2 (5 bases). V was trimmed by 2 bases and J by 5 bases, leaving 16 bases between them. Germline V gene data show CDR1 as MNHEY and CDR2 as SMNVEV (reference sequence). This CDR3 comprises 15 residues. The CDR3 region has the DNA TGTGCCAGCAGTTTAGGCTCCGGGGAGCTGGACGAGCAGTACTCC. Translated: CASSLGSGELDEQYS.

As to this clonotype: Sequence at one end of the junction differs from germline and may be a read error. This chain joins TRBV5-4 and TRBJ2-3; a weak D match, TRBD2 (6 bases). The CDR3 loop spans 16 amino acids. Germline CDR1 is SGHNT and CDR2 is YYREEE (reference sequence). Here the CDR3 reads CAGSFWAGTGEDTQYF. CDR3 nucleotide sequence: TGTGCCGGCAGCTTTTGGGCCGGAACGGGGGAGGATACGCAGTATTTT.

Ten or more counts support this clonotype. V and J are TRBV7-9 and TRBJ2-4; maybe TRBD1 (6 bases). The CDR3 has 14 residues. Trimming cost V 5 bases and J 6 bases, with 14 bases left between them. Germline assignment: CDR1 SEHNR and CDR2 FQNEAQ (reference sequence). The chain's CDR3 is CASSLTGSLNIQYF. The DNA of the CDR3 is TGTGCCAGCAGCCTAACAGGGTCTCTAAACATTCAGTACTTC.

This clonotype is medium-sized. The gene calls are TRBV4-3 and TRBJ2-7; 8 bases line up with TRBD2. The germline CDR1 and CDR2 sequences are LGHNA and YSLEER. The CDR3 is made up of 17 amino acids. With V trimmed by 1 base and J by 5 bases, 13 bases remained unmatched. The CDR3 spells CASSQGTVRGGADEQYF. CDR3 bases: TGCGCCAGCAGCCAAGGGACGGTCCGGGGGGGCGCGGACGAGCAGTACTTC.